This T cell receptor beta chain was captured in a study of cytomegalovirus exposure and HLA in healthy donors. General study findings and limits: It was likely that a cluster of highly shared sequence variants was a sequencing artifact. From TCR beta sequences, most subjects' HLA-A and HLA-B alleles were reportedly predicted accurately. In vitro data verified three CMV-associated chains as specific for CMV antigens.

As for this clone: Its antigen remains unidentified.

13 Jbeta primers and 60 Vbeta primers were used for the PCR. Generated by immunoSEQ multiplex PCR, the TCRdb table keeps only in-frame clones and is missing some. The sample has around 200,000 clones, over 80% seen once. Trimming removed 5 bases from V and 7 bases from J, with 17 bases in between. The CDR3 has 14 amino acids. The germline V gene has CDR1 SQVTM and CDR2 ANQGSEA. The specimen was PBMCs. The origin of this receptor is a man aged 45-60 years in good health and CMV-seronegative. The chain uses TRBV29-1 and TRBJ1-4; D not certain. CDR3 bases: TGCAGCGTTTCAGGCTTTGAGAATGGTGAAAAACTGTTTTTT. It codes for CSVSGFENGEKLFF.